A selection of T cell receptor beta chains follows, all from one sample in a study of CD8 T cells in ankylosing spondylitis. TCRdb ran MiXCR on the 5' RACE reads and lists one entry per CDR3 protein. This table has tens of thousands of distinct CDR3 sequences, around 6.5% appearing once. Source material: synovial fluid, either unsorted or a sorted T cell fraction (not recorded which). These receptors all stem from a male donor with ankylosing spondylitis. Each CDR3 is given with its conserved first and last residue. D genes are given only for firm matches. Only part of the rows carry a size: once, few, many, or a class if the clone is expanded.

abundance | d_gene | j_gene | v_gene | CDR3aa | CDR3nt
many | - | TRBJ1-3 | TRBV20-1 | CSARAGARTGNTIYF | TGCAGTGCTAGGGCGGGAGCGAGGACTGGAAACACCATATATTTT
- | - | TRBJ1-2 | TRBV29-1 | CSVGGLTYGYTF | TGCAGCGTGGGGGGGCTGACTTATGGCTACACCTTC
many | - | TRBJ2-1 | TRBV5-8 | CASSFSQGSYNEQFF | TGTGCCAGCAGCTTCTCACAGGGATCTTACAATGAGCAGTTCTTC
many | - | TRBJ1-1 | TRBV7-2 | CASSHGNTEAFF | TGTGCCAGCAGCCATGGGAACACTGAAGCTTTCTTT
many | - | TRBJ2-5 | TRBV4-3 | CASSKDWGFQETQYF | TGCGCCAGCAGCAAAGATTGGGGATTCCAAGAGACCCAGTACTTC
- | TRBD1 | TRBJ2-7 | TRBV4-2 | CASSQDDRGRGEQYF | TGTGCCAGCAGCCAAGATGACAGGGGTCGGGGCGAGCAGTACTTC
many | TRBD2 | TRBJ2-2 | TRBV28 | CASSPIRLAGGYTGELFF | TGTGCCAGCAGTCCAATCCGTCTAGCGGGAGGGTACACCGGGGAGCTGTTTTTT
many | - | TRBJ2-7 | TRBV15 | CATVEGYEGEQYF | TGTGCCACGGTAGAAGGTTACGAGGGCGAGCAGTACTTC
many | TRBD2 | TRBJ2-1 | TRBV9 | CASSAGGITYNEQFF | TGTGCCAGCAGCGCGGGAGGGATCACCTACAATGAGCAGTTCTTC
many | TRBD1 | TRBJ2-7 | TRBV7-2 | CASSTVGTGRPYEQYF | TGTGCCAGCAGCACTGTAGGGACAGGGAGACCCTACGAGCAGTACTTC
- | - | TRBJ2-3 | TRBV6-1 | CASSQAGPSTDTQYF | TGTGCCAGCAGTCAAGCGGGTCCTAGCACAGATACGCAGTATTTT
many | - | TRBJ1-1 | TRBV5-5 | CASSLHYGLVGTEAFF | TGTGCCAGCAGCCTGCATTACGGACTGGTCGGCACTGAAGCTTTCTTT
many | - | TRBJ1-1 | TRBV6-4 | CASSPSQGNTEAFF | TGTGCCAGCAGTCCCTCCCAGGGGAACACTGAAGCTTTCTTT
many | - | TRBJ2-5 | TRBV18 | CASSPPARRTETQYF | TGTGCCAGCTCACCGCCGGCCAGACGAACGGAGACCCAGTACTTC
many | - | TRBJ1-1 | TRBV12-3/TRBV12-4 | CASTDLGGYTEAFF | TGTGCCAGCACCGACTTGGGGGGCTACACTGAAGCTTTCTTT